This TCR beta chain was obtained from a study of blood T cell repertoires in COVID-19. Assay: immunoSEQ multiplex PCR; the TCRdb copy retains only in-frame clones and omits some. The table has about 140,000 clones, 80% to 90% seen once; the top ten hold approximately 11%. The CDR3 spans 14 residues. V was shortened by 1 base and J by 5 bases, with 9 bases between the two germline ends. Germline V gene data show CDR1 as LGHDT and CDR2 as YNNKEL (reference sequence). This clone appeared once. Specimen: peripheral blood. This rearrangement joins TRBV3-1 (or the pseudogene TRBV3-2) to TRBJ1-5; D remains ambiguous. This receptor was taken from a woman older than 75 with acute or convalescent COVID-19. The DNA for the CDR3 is TGTGCCAGCAGCCAAGGCGGGCGCTATCAGCCCCAGCATTTT. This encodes CASSQGGRYQPQHF.